This T cell receptor (beta chain) was retrieved from a study of identical twins. Overall study results and limits: Abundant cord blood beta clonotypes carried fewer insertions; memory repertoires showed none.

Note on this clonotype: Its antigen remains unidentified.

TCRdb itself ran the 5' RACE reads through MiXCR, one entry per CDR3 protein. Of 420,000 or so distinct CDR3 sequences in the sample, approximately 17% are singletons; the top ten hold approximately 12%. Deletions cut 6 bases from V and 5 bases from J, with 25 bases between. The germline gives CDR1 DFQATT, CDR2 SNEGSKA (reference sequence). CDR3 length equals 16 residues. This sequence joins TRBV20-1 and TRBJ2-5, with TRBD1 as a possible D gene (7 bases). This receptor was obtained from a man between 45 and 60 years old in good health. Sequencing input: naive T cells sorted from blood. CDR3 nucleotide sequence: TGCAGTGCCGAAACCGGGACAGCGCCTCGGGGGGAGACCCAGTACTTC. It encodes CSAETGTAPRGETQYF.